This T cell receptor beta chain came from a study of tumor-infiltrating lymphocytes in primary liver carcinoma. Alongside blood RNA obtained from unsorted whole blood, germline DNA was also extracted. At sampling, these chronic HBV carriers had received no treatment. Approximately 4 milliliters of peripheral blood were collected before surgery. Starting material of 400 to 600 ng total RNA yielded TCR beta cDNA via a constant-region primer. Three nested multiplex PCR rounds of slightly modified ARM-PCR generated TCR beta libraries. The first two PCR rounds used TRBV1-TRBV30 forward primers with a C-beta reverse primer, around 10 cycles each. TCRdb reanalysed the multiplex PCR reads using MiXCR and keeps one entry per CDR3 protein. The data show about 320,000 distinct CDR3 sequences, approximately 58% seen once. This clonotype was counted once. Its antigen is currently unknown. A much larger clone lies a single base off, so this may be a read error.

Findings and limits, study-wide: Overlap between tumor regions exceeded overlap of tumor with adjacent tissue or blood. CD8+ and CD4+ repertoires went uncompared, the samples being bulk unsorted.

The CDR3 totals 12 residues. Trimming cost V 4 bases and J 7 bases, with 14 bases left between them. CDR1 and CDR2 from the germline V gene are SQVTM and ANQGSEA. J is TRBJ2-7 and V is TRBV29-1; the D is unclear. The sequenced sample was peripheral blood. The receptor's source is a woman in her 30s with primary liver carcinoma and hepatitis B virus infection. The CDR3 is CSVGTRLGEQYF. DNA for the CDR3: TGCAGCGTTGGTACAAGGTTGGGTGAGCAGTACTTC.